Shown below are 15 T cell receptor beta chains from a single sample sequenced in a study of glioma-infiltrating T cells. Using RNA template, CDR3s of TCR alpha and beta were amplified with iRepertoire arm-PCR. TCRdb recomputed calls from the multiplex PCR reads with MiXCR, one row per CDR3 protein. The table includes approximately 110,000 distinct CDR3 sequences, about 23% detected once. The sample taken for sequencing was glioma tissue, nonneoplastic brain tissue, or PBMCs (not recorded which). The receptors derive from a human donor with low-grade glioma or glioblastoma, undergoing nonglioma brain surgery, or in good health (not recorded which).

This chain links TRBV19 with TRBJ2-3; TRBD1 might be the D (5 bases). Germline assignment: CDR1 LNHDA and CDR2 SQIVND (reference sequence). V lost 6 bases, J lost 1 base, and 23 bases lay in between. This CDR3 has 18 residues. The CDR3 here is CASSPKDPRSGRTDTQYF. In nucleotides, the CDR3 is TGTGCCAGTAGCCCCAAAGACCCTCGCTCAGGGCGCACAGATACGCAGTATTTT.

Concerning this clonotype: At one end, the junction sequence differs from germline, possibly due to a read error. This chain uses TRBV20-1 with TRBJ2-7; D is unresolved. Germline V lookup: CDR1 DFQATT, CDR2 SNEGSKA (reference sequence). The CDR3 is made up of 14 amino acids. CDR3 coding DNA: TGCCGTGCTCGGCTCTCCCCCGCCGCCTCTGCGCCGTCCTTC. Translation gives CRARLSPAASAPSF.

On this clonotype: Possible read error: a much larger clone is one base away. J is TRBJ2-5 and V is TRBV4-2, with a weak D call TRBD2 (5 bases). The CDR3 extends over 14 amino acids. V shed 4 bases and J shed 5 bases, with 14 bases lying between them. Germline lookup yields CDR1 LGHNA and CDR2 YNFKEQ. CDR3 in amino acids: CASSRDLGGETQYF. As DNA, the CDR3 is TGTGCCAGCAGCCGAGATCTAGGCGGGGAGACCCAGTACTTC.

The sample holds many counts of this clonotype. The CDR3 DNA is TGCGCCAGCAGCCAAGATAGGGACAGAAGCACAGATACGCAGTATTTT. As protein: CASSQDRDRSTDTQYF. The rearrangement joins TRBV4-1 to TRBJ2-3; 7 bases are shared with TRBD1. V lost 0 bases and J lost 0; bases outside the gene matches: 3. Per germline, CDR1 MGHRA and CDR2 YSYEKL. The CDR3 consists of 16 residues.

This clonotype turned up a few times. The genes are TRBV29-1 and TRBJ1-1, with D uncertain. The CDR3 length is 11 residues. V dropped 4 bases and J dropped 7 bases, with 10 bases sitting between them. CDR1 is SQVTM and CDR2 is ANQGSEA in the germline V gene. The CDR3 coding sequence is TGCAGCGTTGTAGAGCGGGTTGAAGCTTTCTTT. Amino acid sequence: CSVVERVEAFF.

The chain couples TRBV9 to TRBJ2-2; no firm D call. V shed 4 bases and J shed 4 bases, with 11 bases lying between them. The CDR3 covers 14 residues. Germline V gene data show CDR1 as SGDLS and CDR2 as YYNGEE. The CDR3 DNA reads as TGTGCCAGCAGCACTAAGACTGCCACCGGGGAGCTGTTTTTT. It translates to CASSTKTATGELFF.

Remarks on this clonotype: This clone may be a read error of a much larger clone one base away. The chain joins TRBV2 to TRBJ1-5, with TRBD1 identical over 7 bases. The CDR3 length is 15 residues. Germline CDR1 and CDR2: SNHLY and FYNNEI. The CDR3 DNA reads TGTGCCAGCAGGAGGGGGCTGGAGAGCAATCAGCACCAGCATTTT. Amino acid sequence: CASRRGLESNQHQHF.

The rearrangement links TRBV4-2 to TRBJ2-7, with 8 nucleotides matching TRBD1. The CDR3 contains 15 residues. Trimming removed 1 base from V and 5 bases from J; junction bases left unmatched: 7. Per the germline V gene, CDR1 is LGHNA and CDR2 is YNFKEQ. CDR3: CASSQGTGYSDEQYF. The CDR3 DNA reads TGTGCCAGCAGCCAAGGGACAGGGTACAGCGACGAGCAGTACTTC.

Ten or more counts support this clonotype. The chain employs TRBV15 and TRBJ2-1; D not resolved. CDR3 size: 13 residues. Trimming removed 1 base from V and 8 bases from J, with 9 bases in between. CDR1 LNHNV and CDR2 YYDKDF come from the germline V gene (reference sequence). CDR3 amino acids: CATSRVVLHEQFF. In DNA form, the CDR3 reads TGTGCCACCAGCAGAGTGGTTCTCCATGAGCAGTTCTTC.

This clonotype showed up many times. This chain links TRBV27 with TRBJ2-7, with 8 positions matching TRBD2. The ends lost 6 bases at V and 0 bases at J; junction bases unmatched: 22. Germline CDR1 is MNHEY and CDR2 is SMNVEV (reference sequence). This CDR3 is 20 amino acids long. CDR3 nucleotides: TGTGCCAGCAGCCACGTCGGTAATAGCGGGACTTATCCTTCCTCCTACGAGCAGTACTTC. Protein product: CASSHVGNSGTYPSSYEQYF.

Ten or more counts support this clonotype. The rearrangement joins TRBV27 to TRBJ1-2; D is unclear. The CDR3 consists of 13 residues. Germline assignment: CDR1 MNHEY and CDR2 SMNVEV (reference sequence). V dropped 3 bases and J dropped 4 bases, with 9 bases sitting between them. CDR3 sequence reads: CASSFGISYGYTF. For the CDR3, the DNA is TGTGCCAGCAGTTTTGGCATCAGCTATGGCTACACCTTC.

A word on this clonotype: Possible read error: a much larger clone is one base away. The chain employs TRBV12-3 or TRBV12-4 and TRBJ2-3, with 8 bases matching TRBD2. The CDR3 is made up of 16 amino acids. The chain's CDR3 is CASSSASGYSTDRQYF. The CDR3 nucleotides are TGTGCCAGCAGTTCGGCTAGCGGGTACAGCACAGATAGGCAGTATTTT.

The sample holds many counts of this clonotype. The chain is built from TRBV12-3 or TRBV12-4 and TRBJ1-5; 11 bases are shared with TRBD1. Trimming cost V 5 bases and J 8 bases; bases outside gene matches: 5. This CDR3 region has 14 residues. The CDR3: CASSTGTGGKPQHF. The CDR3 region has the DNA TGTGCCAGCAGTACCGGGACAGGGGGAAAGCCCCAGCATTTT.

This clonotype was seen more than once but under ten times. A single base separates this from a much larger clone, so it may be a read error. Since no conserved phenylalanine or tryptophan closes the CDR3, a read error is the likely cause. The J gene is TRBJ1-2, the V gene TRBV19; 7 nucleotides agree with TRBD1. V was clipped by 8 bases and J by 4 bases; unmatched bases: 10. CDR1 is LNHDA and CDR2 is SQIVND in the germline V gene (reference sequence). The length of the CDR3 is 14 residues. In DNA form, the CDR3 reads TGTGCCAGTGCATACCAACAGGGGATCTATGGCTACACCATC. This codes for CASAYQQGIYGYTI.

This clonotype has ten or more counts. This chain links TRBV7-2 with TRBJ1-1; a possible D gene is TRBD1 (6 bases). Germline V gene sequence: CDR1 SGHTA, CDR2 FQGNSA. The V gene lost 3 bases and the J gene lost 0 bases, with 11 bases spanning the gap. This CDR3 spans 15 amino acids. In DNA form, the CDR3 reads TGTGCCAGCAGCTTGGACAGCAGGATGAACACTGAAGCTTTCTTT. Translation: CASSLDSRMNTEAFF.